This T cell receptor (beta chain) came from a study of Graves' ophthalmopathy and Graves' hyperthyroidism. The CDR3 runs to 16 residues. J gave up 2 bases and V 1 base, and 7 bases lay outside the gene matches. Germline V CDR1 and CDR2: SGHRS, YFSETQ. RNA transcripts served as template for amplifying TCR beta CDR3 sequences. An initial RT-PCR round employing HTBI primers preceded a second-round multiplex PCR. TCRdb independently ran MiXCR on the multiplex PCR reads; one entry per CDR3 protein. The sample includes over 650,000 distinct CDR3 sequences, 35% to 50% of them seen just once. The sample taken for sequencing was peripheral blood. The chain is built from TRBV5-1 and TRBJ2-5; TRBD2 aligns across 8 bases. The sequence was collected from an adult man with Graves' ophthalmopathy. The CDR3 reads CASSLPREGPQETQYF. The CDR3 nucleotides read TGCGCCAGCAGCTTGCCCCGGGAGGGCCCGCAAGAGACCCAGTACTTC. Together with reference TRBV5-1 and TRBJ2-5, the CDR3 gives the full variable domain: KAGVTQTPRYLIKTRGQQVTLSCSPISGHRSVSWYQQTPGQGLQFLFEYFSETQRNKGNFPGRFSGRQFSNSRSEMNVSTLELGDSALYLCASSLPREGPQETQYFGPGTRLLVL.